The 27 T cell receptor beta chains listed next were all sequenced from one sample in a study of T cells in Graves' hyperthyroidism and ophthalmopathy. Amplification targeted TCR beta CDR3 regions from RNA transcripts. HTBI primers were used for first-round RT-PCR of the TCR CDR3. TCRdb reanalysed the multiplex PCR reads using MiXCR and keeps one entry per CDR3 protein. The table shows about 410,000 distinct CDR3 sequences, with 14% to 15% occurring only once. The sample comprised blood. The receptors come from a man in his late teens or twenties with Graves' ophthalmopathy.

This clonotype was seen a few times. The rearrangement uses TRBV9 and TRBJ2-5; D might be TRBD2 (5 bases). The ends were cut back, 3 bases at V and 5 bases at J, with 17 bases in the middle. CDR1 SGDLS and CDR2 YYNGEE come from the germline V gene. The CDR3 contains 15 residues. The CDR3 loop is CASSAFGRREETQYF. CDR3 bases: TGTGCCAGCAGCGCCTTCGGCCGTAGGGAGGAGACCCAGTACTTC.

This clonotype showed up many times. The rearrangement uses TRBV10-3 and TRBJ2-7; the match to TRBD2 covers 7 bases. The germline V gene encodes CDR1 ENHRY and CDR2 SYGVKD. V gave up 7 bases and J gave up 5 bases; unmatched junction bases: 11. The CDR3 extends over 14 amino acids. The CDR3 here is CAITNGRSDNEQYF. Written as DNA, the CDR3 is TGTGCCATCACCAACGGGAGGTCGGACAACGAGCAGTACTTC.

The rearrangement links TRBV10-2 to TRBJ1-3, with D perhaps TRBD1 (5 bases). The CDR3 loop spans 14 amino acids. The germline gives CDR1 WSHSY, CDR2 SAAADI. Trimming left V 8 bases short and J 4 bases short, with 15 bases between. CDR3 coding DNA: TGCGCCAGCGGGGGTCCGGACCGGGGAAACACCATATATTTT. Translation: CASGGPDRGNTIYF.

This rearrangement joins TRBV9 to TRBJ1-2; a weak D match, TRBD1 (6 bases). The CDR3 consists of 13 residues. The germline V and J ends were trimmed by 2 bases and 4 bases, with 9 bases remaining between them. Germline-derived CDR1 and CDR2 are SGDLS and YYNGEE. The CDR3 DNA reads as TGTGCCAGCAGCGTCGGGGGCGTCTATGGCTACACCTTC. As protein: CASSVGGVYGYTF. The full variable domain, with the rest looked up from reference TRBV9 and TRBJ1-2, is DSGVTQTPKHLITATGQRVTLRCSPRSGDLSVYWYQQSLDQGLQFLIQYYNGEERAKGNILERFSAQQFPDLHSELNLSSLELGDSALYFCASSVGGVYGYTFGSGTRLTVV.

As for this clonotype: This may be a read error: a much more frequent sequence differs by one nucleotide. The chain couples TRBV6-2 or TRBV6-3 to TRBJ2-5; 9 bases are a match to TRBD2. Germline V CDR1 and CDR2: MNHEY, SVGEGT. J was trimmed by 4 bases and V by 4 bases; bases with no gene match: 7. The CDR3 consists of 15 residues. CDR3 amino acids: CASSWAGGVRETQYF. The CDR3 nucleotides are TGTGCCAGCAGTTGGGCGGGAGGGGTTCGAGAGACCCAGTACTTC.

This clonotype has only a few counts. The chain is built from TRBV20-1 and TRBJ1-5, with D tentatively TRBD1 (6 bases). From germline, CDR1 is DFQATT and CDR2 SNEGSKA (reference sequence). The V end lost 4 bases, the J end lost 5 bases, and 12 bases lay between the germline ends. The CDR3 has 13 amino acids. CDR3: CSATGETDQPQHF. The DNA of the CDR3 is TGCAGTGCTACAGGGGAGACTGATCAGCCCCAGCATTTT.

This clonotype was counted many times. V is TRBV3-1 and J is TRBJ2-3; D not resolved. This CDR3 contains 13 residues. Germline values: CDR1 LGHDT, CDR2 YNNKEL (reference sequence). V was shortened by 2 bases and J by 2 bases, with 5 bases between the two germline ends. CDR3 nucleotides: TGTGCCAGCAGCCAACCAGACACAGATACGCAGTATTTT. It translates to CASSQPDTDTQYF.

There are a few counts of this clonotype. The chain couples TRBV29-1 to TRBJ2-1; D not certain. This CDR3 region has 9 residues. Germline values: CDR1 SQVTM, CDR2 ANQGSEA. V shed 7 bases and J shed 9 bases, with 7 bases lying between them. The CDR3 here is CSGGGEQFF. CDR3 nucleotide sequence: TGCAGCGGCGGCGGTGAGCAGTTCTTC.

This clonotype was counted at least ten times. The V and J genes are TRBV11-3 and TRBJ2-5; 9 bases fit TRBD2. Germline V gene lookup returns CDR1 SGHNT and CDR2 YENEEA. The CDR3 length is 18 residues. With 1 base clipped from V and 4 bases from J, the junction kept 13 bases outside the gene matches. CDR3 region: CASSLGFGSGRMRETQYF. For the CDR3, the DNA is TGTGCCAGCAGCTTAGGATTCGGTAGCGGGAGAATGCGAGAGACCCAGTACTTC.

This clonotype came up many times. The V and J genes are TRBV13 and TRBJ1-1; no firm D call. V was pared by 5 bases and J by 2 bases, with 12 bases between. Germline loops: CDR1 PRHDT, CDR2 FYEKMQ (reference sequence). The CDR3 covers 14 residues. The CDR3 DNA reads as TGTGCCAGCAGCCAGAGACGGCTTAACACTGAAGCTTTCTTT. It specifies CASSQRRLNTEAFF.

The rearrangement uses TRBV12-3 or TRBV12-4 and TRBJ1-5; a possible D gene is TRBD1 (6 bases). Trimming took 3 bases from V and 3 from J, leaving 9 bases between them. This CDR3 is 14 amino acids long. CDR3 sequence (DNA): TGTGCCAGCAGTTTGGACAGCCCCAATCAGCCCCAGCATTTT. It encodes CASSLDSPNQPQHF.

This chain uses TRBV7-9 with TRBJ1-2; 9 positions agree with TRBD1. Germline CDR1 reads SEHNR; CDR2 reads FQNEAQ (reference sequence). The CDR3 covers 17 residues. V lost 1 base, J lost 2 bases, and 8 bases stayed unmatched. The CDR3 DNA reads as TGTGCCAGCAGCTTAGACAGGGGGCTCGCTATAAACTATGGCTACACCTTC. Protein sequence: CASSLDRGLAINYGYTF.

The rearrangement joins TRBV19 to TRBJ2-7; perhaps TRBD2 as D (6 bases). The CDR3 spans 14 residues. Trimming stripped 3 bases from V and 2 bases from J, with 11 bases between. Germline V gene sequence: CDR1 LNHDA, CDR2 SQIVND (reference sequence). The DNA for the CDR3 is TGTGCCAGTAGTATGTCGGGCGGGACCTACGAGCAGTACTTC. Its translation is CASSMSGGTYEQYF.

This clonotype has a count of ten or more. The genes are TRBV5-6 and TRBJ1-5, with D possibly matching TRBD1 (5 bases). The germline CDR1 and CDR2 sequences are SGHDT and YYEEEE. Trimming pared 1 base from V and 8 bases from J, leaving 7 bases between. The CDR3 covers 12 residues. Written as DNA, the CDR3 is TGTGCCAGCAGCTTGAGGGGTGAGCCCCAGCATTTT. Protein: CASSLRGEPQHF. Together with reference TRBV5-6 and TRBJ1-5, the CDR3 gives the full variable domain: DAGVTQSPTHLIKTRGQQVTLRCSPKSGHDTVSWYQQALGQGPQFIFQYYEEEERQRGNFPDRFSGHQFPNYSSELNVNALLLGDSALYLCASSLRGEPQHFGDGTRLSIL.

This clonotype showed up many times. The rearrangement uses TRBV3-1 and TRBJ1-2, with D uncertain. Germline V gene data show CDR1 as LGHDT and CDR2 as YNNKEL (reference sequence). V lost 2 bases and J lost 8, with 6 bases in between. The CDR3 runs to 11 residues. The CDR3: CASSQNQGYTF. Here the CDR3 DNA reads TGTGCCAGCAGCCAAAATCAGGGCTACACCTTC.

This clonotype was seen at least ten times. This sequence joins TRBV7-2 and TRBJ2-1; D is tentatively TRBD1 or TRBD2 (5 bases each). Between the trimmed V and J ends, which lost 7 bases and 0 bases, there was a span of 16 bases. The CDR3 loop spans 16 amino acids. Germline-derived CDR1 and CDR2 are SGHTA and FQGNSA. The CDR3 nucleotides are TGTGCCAGCAACCCCCGGGGCCCCCCCTCCTACAATGAGCAGTTCTTC. Its translation: CASNPRGPPSYNEQFF.

The table lists this clonotype with many counts. The chain joins TRBV3-1 to TRBJ2-7; 9 bases fit TRBD2. CDR1 is LGHDT, CDR2 YNNKEL, per germline (reference sequence). Germline trimming cut 7 bases from V and 1 base from J; bases unmatched to any gene: 8. This CDR3 spans 15 amino acids. The CDR3 nucleotides are TGTGCCAGCACCCCACGGGCGGGAGGGTCCTACGAGCAGTACTTC. Residues: CASTPRAGGSYEQYF.

This clonotype was detected ten times or more. V is TRBV5-6 and J is TRBJ2-7; 7 bases are shared with TRBD1. CDR1 SGHDT and CDR2 YYEEEE come from the germline V gene. Trimming cost V 4 bases and J 4 bases; bases outside gene matches: 8. The CDR3 length is 14 residues. The CDR3 spells CASSTHDRAYEQYF. CDR3 bases: TGTGCCAGCAGCACCCATGACAGGGCTTACGAGCAGTACTTC.

At least ten counts were recorded for this clonotype. The chain joins TRBV30 to TRBJ2-3; TRBD2 is a possible D gene (5 bases). Trimming removed 1 base at V and 0 bases at J, with 11 bases between. Germline CDR1 reads GTSNPN; CDR2 reads SVGIG (reference sequence). CDR3 length: 15 amino acids. The CDR3 DNA sequence: TGTGCCTGGAGTGATGGACTGGCTAGCACAGATACGCAGTATTTT. Protein: CAWSDGLASTDTQYF.

CDR3: CASSAGGVEGETQYF. The DNA for the CDR3 is TGTGCCAGCAGCGCGGGGGGGGTGGAGGGTGAGACCCAGTACTTC. The chain has TRBV13 and TRBJ2-5; 9 bases agree with TRBD2. The V and J ends lost 5 bases and 5 bases, in that order; junction bases with no gene match: 9. This CDR3 has 15 residues. Germline CDR1 is PRHDT and CDR2 is FYEKMQ (reference sequence).

This clonotype has ten or more counts. This sequence joins TRBV18 and TRBJ2-5; D possibly matches TRBD1 or TRBD2 (5 bases each). V lost 3 bases to trimming and J lost 4 bases, with 12 bases between them. From germline, CDR1 is KGHSH and CDR2 LQKENI. The CDR3 totals 14 residues. CDR3 coding DNA: TGTGCCAGCTCACCGGGGACCAGCAGAGAGACCCAGTACTTC. It encodes CASSPGTSRETQYF. The full variable domain, rest sourced from reference TRBV18 and TRBJ2-5, is NAGVMQNPRHLVRRRGQEARLRCSPMKGHSHVYWYRQLPEEGLKFMVYLQKENIIDESGMPKERFSAEFPKEGPSILRIQQVVRGDSAAYFCASSPGTSRETQYFGPGTRLLVL.

This clonotype showed up many times. The chain has TRBV7-6 and TRBJ2-7; D may be TRBD1 or TRBD2 (6 bases each). V lost 4 bases, J lost 7 bases, and 23 bases lay in between. The CDR3 length is 16 residues. Germline lookup yields CDR1 SGHVS and CDR2 FNYEAQ. DNA of the CDR3: TGTGCCAGCAGCTCTACTGGGGGGCCGTCCTGGGGGGAGCAGTACTTC. The encoded protein is CASSSTGGPSWGEQYF.

This clonotype has at least ten counts. V and J are TRBV2 and TRBJ2-3; D gene unclear. The V gene's germline CDR1 is SNHLY and CDR2 FYNNEI. Trimming left V 3 bases short and J 1 base short, with 11 bases between. This CDR3 has 15 residues. The CDR3 DNA reads TGTGCCAGCAGTGAGTGGACCCAGGGCACAGATACGCAGTATTTT. Translated: CASSEWTQGTDTQYF.

This clonotype occurred many times. The rearrangement uses TRBV29-1 and TRBJ2-5, with 16 bases identical to TRBD2. CDR1 and CDR2 (germline): SQVTM, ANQGSEA. CDR3 length: 14 residues. V shed 7 bases, J shed 4 bases, and the junction held 3 bases outside the gene matches. The CDR3 coding sequence is TGCAGCGGTGGGACTAGCGGGGGGGTAGAGACCCAGTACTTC. Translated, it gives CSGGTSGGVETQYF.

This clonotype has at least ten counts. CDR3 coding DNA: TGTGCCAGCAGTTTAGCCGGACAGAAGGAGCAGTACTTC. Its translation: CASSLAGQKEQYF. The J gene is TRBJ2-7, the V gene TRBV12-3 or TRBV12-4; a possible D gene is TRBD1 (6 bases). This CDR3 contains 13 residues. V was cut by 0 bases and J by 7 bases, with 10 bases left in between.

This clonotype was seen ten or more times. This chain links TRBV29-1 with TRBJ1-1; D gene ambiguous. Germline V CDR1 and CDR2: SQVTM, ANQGSEA. The CDR3 runs to 15 residues. V lost 2 bases and J 1 base, leaving 14 bases between the germline ends. The CDR3 loop reads CSVELAGSKNTEAFF. The CDR3 bases are TGCAGCGTTGAACTCGCGGGCAGTAAGAACACTGAAGCTTTCTTT.

This clonotype was seen at least ten times. The chain links TRBV20-1 to TRBJ2-7; D not resolved. This CDR3 has 12 amino acids. V lost 1 base, J lost 3 bases, and 7 bases lay in between. Germline loops: CDR1 DFQATT, CDR2 SNEGSKA (reference sequence). The CDR3 protein is CSARVLNYEQYF. CDR3 DNA: TGCAGTGCTAGAGTACTAAACTACGAGCAGTACTTC.